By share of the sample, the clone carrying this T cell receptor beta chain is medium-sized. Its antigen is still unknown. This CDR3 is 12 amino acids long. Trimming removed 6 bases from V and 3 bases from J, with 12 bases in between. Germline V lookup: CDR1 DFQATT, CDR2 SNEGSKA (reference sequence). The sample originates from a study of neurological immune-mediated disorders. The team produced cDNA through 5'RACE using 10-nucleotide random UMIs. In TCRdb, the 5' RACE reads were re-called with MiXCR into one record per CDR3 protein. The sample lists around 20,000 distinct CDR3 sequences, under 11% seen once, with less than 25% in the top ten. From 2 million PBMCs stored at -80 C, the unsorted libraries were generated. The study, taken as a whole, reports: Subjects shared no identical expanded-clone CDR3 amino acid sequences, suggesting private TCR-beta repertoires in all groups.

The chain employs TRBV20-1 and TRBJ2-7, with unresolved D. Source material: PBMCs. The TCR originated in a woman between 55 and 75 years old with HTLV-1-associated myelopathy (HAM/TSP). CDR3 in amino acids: CSASGLNYEQYF. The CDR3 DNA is TGCAGTGCGTCGGGCCTCAACTACGAGCAGTACTTC.